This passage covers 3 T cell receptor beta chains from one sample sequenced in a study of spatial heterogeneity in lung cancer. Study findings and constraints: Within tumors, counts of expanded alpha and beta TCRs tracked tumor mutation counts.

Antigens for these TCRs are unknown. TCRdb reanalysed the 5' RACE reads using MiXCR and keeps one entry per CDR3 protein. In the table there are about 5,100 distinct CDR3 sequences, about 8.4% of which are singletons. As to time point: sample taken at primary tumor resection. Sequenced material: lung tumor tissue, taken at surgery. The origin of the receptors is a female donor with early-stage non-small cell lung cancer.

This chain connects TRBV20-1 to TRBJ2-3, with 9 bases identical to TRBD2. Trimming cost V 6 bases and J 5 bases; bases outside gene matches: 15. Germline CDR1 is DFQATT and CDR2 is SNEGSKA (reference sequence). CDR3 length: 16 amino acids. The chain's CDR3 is CSAQEGGRAFEDTQYF. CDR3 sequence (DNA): TGCAGTGCCCAAGAGGGCGGGAGGGCCTTTGAAGATACGCAGTATTTT.

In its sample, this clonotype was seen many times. CDR3 loop: CASSPGQGVDTGELFF. CDR3 nucleotide sequence: TGTGCCAGCAGCCCCGGACAGGGGGTGGACACCGGGGAGCTGTTTTTT. The chain combines TRBV7-9 with TRBJ2-2; 10 bases match TRBD1. Germline V gene sequence: CDR1 SEHNR, CDR2 FQNEAQ (reference sequence). The CDR3 contains 16 residues. Losses at the gene ends were 5 bases for V and 3 bases for J; bases not matched to a gene: 6.

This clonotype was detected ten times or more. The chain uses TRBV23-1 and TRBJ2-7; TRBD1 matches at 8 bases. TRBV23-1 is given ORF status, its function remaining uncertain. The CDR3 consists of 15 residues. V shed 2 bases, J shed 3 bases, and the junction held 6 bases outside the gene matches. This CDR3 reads CASSQVRDRLYEQYV. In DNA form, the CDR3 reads TGCGCCAGCAGTCAAGTCCGGGACAGGCTCTACGAGCAGTACGTC.